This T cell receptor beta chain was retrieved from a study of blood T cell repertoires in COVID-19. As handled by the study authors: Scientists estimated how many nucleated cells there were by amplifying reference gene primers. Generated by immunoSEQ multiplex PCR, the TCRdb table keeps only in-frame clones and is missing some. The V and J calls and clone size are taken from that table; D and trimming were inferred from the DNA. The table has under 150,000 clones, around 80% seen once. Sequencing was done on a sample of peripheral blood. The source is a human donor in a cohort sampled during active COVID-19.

Here the CDR3 reads CASSQRGRPANSPLHF. DNA for the CDR3: TGTGCCAGCAGCCAGAGAGGGAGGCCCGCCAATTCACCCCTCCACTTT. The chain combines TRBV5-8 with TRBJ1-6; D gene unclear. V lost 4 bases to trimming and J lost 7 bases, with 18 bases between them. Per the germline V gene, CDR1 is SGHTS and CDR2 is YDEGEE. The CDR3 loop spans 16 amino acids.